The T cell receptor (beta chain) described here comes from a study of cytotoxic CD8 clonotypes in ibrutinib-treated CLL. Across the whole study: The patients, under 13 relapsed/refractory and around 15 treatment-naive, included fewer than 18 who were IGHV unmutated. Overall study results and limits: Clonality showed a rise at ibrutinib response that reversed toward baseline at progression. Patients showed higher baseline clonality than age-matched healthy donors, and it tracked circulating CD8+ T-cell counts.

V was shortened by 0 bases and J by 5 bases, with 13 bases between the two germline ends. Germline CDR1 and CDR2: LGHNA and YSLEER. The CDR3 has 15 residues. With respect to this clone: Its antigen is still unknown.

Target depth was 1 in 200,000 to 1 in 1 million T cells, about 10x per clonotype. Profiled with immunoSEQ multiplex PCR; TCRdb holds only in-frame clones, not every one. The sample holds 110,000 to 150,000 clones, roughly three quarters seen once. The gene calls are TRBV4-3 and TRBJ2-5; the D gene is possibly TRBD1 (5 bases). Material: PBMCs, obtained after 24 months of ibrutinib treatment. The receptor was derived from a human donor with chronic lymphocytic leukemia. The CDR3 region is CASSQDGEWGETQYF. The CDR3 DNA is TGCGCCAGCAGCCAAGATGGAGAGTGGGGCGAGACCCAGTACTTC.